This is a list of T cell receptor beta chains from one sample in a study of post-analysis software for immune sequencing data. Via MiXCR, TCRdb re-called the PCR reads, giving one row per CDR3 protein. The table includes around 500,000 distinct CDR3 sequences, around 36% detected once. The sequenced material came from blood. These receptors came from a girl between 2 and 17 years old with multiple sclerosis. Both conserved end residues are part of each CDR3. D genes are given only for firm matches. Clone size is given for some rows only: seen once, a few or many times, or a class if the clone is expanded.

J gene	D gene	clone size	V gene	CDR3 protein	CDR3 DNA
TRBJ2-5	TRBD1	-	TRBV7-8	CASSSGGHYQETQYF	TGTGCCAGCAGTTCAGGGGGACATTACCAAGAGACCCAGTACTTC
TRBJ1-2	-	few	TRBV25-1	CASTRDATGGYTF	TGTGCCAGCACGAGGGACGCCACAGGTGGCTACACCTTC
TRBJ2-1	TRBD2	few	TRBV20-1	CSARYQRGINEQFF	TGCAGTGCTAGATACCAGCGGGGGATCAATGAGCAGTTCTTC
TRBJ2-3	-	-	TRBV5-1	CASSLDTSSTDTQYF	TGCGCCAGCAGCTTGGACACCTCTAGCACAGATACGCAGTATTTT
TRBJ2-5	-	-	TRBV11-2	CASRPGGWGETQYF	TGTGCCAGCAGGCCCGGAGGGTGGGGAGAGACCCAGTACTTC
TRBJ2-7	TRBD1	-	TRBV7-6	CASSSLAGTGAHEQYF	TGTGCCAGCAGCTCCCTCGCAGGGACAGGGGCCCACGAGCAGTACTTC
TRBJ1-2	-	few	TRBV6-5	CASSPDPYNGYTF	TGTGCCAGCAGCCCTGACCCCTACAATGGCTACACCTTC
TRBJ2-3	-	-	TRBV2	CASRYSTDTQYF	TGTGCCAGCAGATATAGCACAGATACGCAGTATTTT
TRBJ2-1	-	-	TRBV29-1	CSVESLPGSSYNEQFF	TGCAGCGTTGAAAGCCTACCCGGGAGCTCCTACAATGAGCAGTTCTTC
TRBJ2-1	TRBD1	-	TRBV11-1	CASSSHRGDNEQFF	TGTGCCAGCAGCTCCCACAGGGGAGACAATGAGCAGTTCTTC
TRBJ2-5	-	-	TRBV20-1	CSARRGPPERETQYF	TGCAGTGCTCGCCGGGGGCCCCCTGAGAGAGAGACCCAGTACTTC
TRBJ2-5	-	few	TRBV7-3	CASSLTRGLQETQYF	TGTGCCAGCAGCTTAACTCGAGGGTTGCAAGAGACCCAGTACTTC
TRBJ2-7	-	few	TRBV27	CASSFPGDEQYF	TGTGCCAGCAGTTTTCCAGGGGACGAGCAGTACTTC
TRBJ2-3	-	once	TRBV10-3	CAIQGSADTQYF	TGTGCCATCCAGGGCTCAGCAGATACGCAGTATTTT
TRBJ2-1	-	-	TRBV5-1	CASSLRAGIDNEQFF	TGCGCCAGCAGCTTGAGGGCAGGCATAGACAATGAGCAGTTCTTC
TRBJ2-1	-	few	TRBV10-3	CAISGRASDHNEQFF	TGTGCCATCAGTGGGAGGGCTAGCGACCACAATGAGCAGTTCTTC
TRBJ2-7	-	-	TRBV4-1	CASSQVWGSIYEQYF	TGCGCCAGCAGCCAAGTTTGGGGGTCGATCTATGAGCAGTACTTC
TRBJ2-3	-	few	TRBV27	CASGRTRGTDTQYF	TGTGCCAGCGGACGTACCCGGGGCACAGATACGCAGTATTTT
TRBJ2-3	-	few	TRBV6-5	CASSYSTAGVGSNTDTQYF	TGTGCCAGCAGTTACTCGACTGCTGGGGTCGGGTCGAACACAGATACGCAGTATTTT
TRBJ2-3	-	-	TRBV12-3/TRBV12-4	CASADTSTDTQYF	TGTGCCAGCGCGGACACTTCGACAGATACGCAGTATTTT
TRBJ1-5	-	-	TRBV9	CASSVGGIGNQPQHF	TGTGCCAGCAGCGTAGGGGGTATTGGCAATCAGCCCCAGCATTTT
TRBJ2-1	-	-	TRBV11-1	CASSTSLAKNSGQFF	TGTGCCAGCAGCACCTCTCTTGCCAAAAATAGCGGGCAGTTCTTC
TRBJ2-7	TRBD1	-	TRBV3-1	CASSQARTGFSYEQYF	TGTGCCAGCAGCCAAGCGAGGACAGGGTTTTCCTACGAGCAGTACTTC
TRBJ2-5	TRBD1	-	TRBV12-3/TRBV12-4	CASSPLDRGQETQYF	TGTGCCAGCAGTCCGCTAGACAGGGGCCAAGAGACCCAGTACTTC
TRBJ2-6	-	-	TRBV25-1	CASSGSGASGANVLTF	TGTGCCAGCAGTGGGAGCGGTGCCTCTGGGGCCAACGTCCTGACTTTC
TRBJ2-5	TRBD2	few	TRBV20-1	CSANTRLAGEETQYF	TGCAGTGCCAACACCAGGCTAGCGGGGGAAGAGACCCAGTACTTC
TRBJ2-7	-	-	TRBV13	CASSLEGGIYEQYF	TGTGCCAGCAGCTTAGAGGGGGGAATCTACGAGCAGTACTTC
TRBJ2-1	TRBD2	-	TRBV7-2	CASSLAGGSRGEQFF	TGTGCCAGCAGCTTAGCGGGGGGGTCTCGGGGGGAGCAGTTCTTC
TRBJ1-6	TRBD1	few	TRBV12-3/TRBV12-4	CASSSRQGSSYNSPLHF	TGTGCCAGCAGTTCCCGACAGGGGAGCTCCTATAATTCACCCCTCCACTTT
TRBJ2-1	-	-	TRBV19	CASTAGAGNEQFF	TGTGCCAGTACAGCGGGCGCAGGGAATGAGCAGTTCTTC
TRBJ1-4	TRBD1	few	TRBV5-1	CASSPAGTGVATNEKLFF	TGCGCCAGCAGCCCGGCGGGGACAGGGGTGGCAACTAATGAAAAACTGTTTTTT
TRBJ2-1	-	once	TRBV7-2	CASSFSRRDAQFF	TGTGCCAGCAGCTTTTCCCGTAGAGATGCGCAGTTCTTC
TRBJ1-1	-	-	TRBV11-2	CASSLGPGQANTEAFF	TGTGCCAGCAGCTTAGGTCCAGGGCAGGCGAACACTGAAGCTTTCTTT